The subject of this entry is one T cell receptor (beta chain). Its antigen is undetermined. This entry comes from a study of shared clonotypes between healthy human individuals. Study conclusions and caveats: Naive CD4 clonotypes were shared across several donors at around 5%.

Germline V lookup: CDR1 GTSNPN, CDR2 SVGIG (reference sequence). The CDR3 spans 15 residues. Sorted-subset replicate PCR reactions were performed with roughly 200 ng DNA, corresponding to tens of thousands of T cell genomes. The table came from immunoSEQ multiplex PCR; TCRdb's copy has only in-frame clones and leaves some out. The data show approximately 1,500,000 clones, with about 98% seen just once and about 0.45% held by the top ten. V gene TRBV30 combines with J gene TRBJ1-2; maybe TRBD1 (5 bases). What was sequenced was naive CD4+ T cells sorted from blood. As for subset: CD45RA+ positively selected. The TCR originated in a man in his thirties or forties in good health. As DNA, the CDR3 is TGTGCTATGACCCCAAGAACAGGCGAACCCTATGGCTACACCTTC. Protein sequence: CAMTPRTGEPYGYTF.